Each of the 24 T cell receptor beta chains below was sequenced from the same sample in a study of blood T cell repertoires in COVID-19. Using immunoSEQ multiplex PCR, the repertoire was profiled, and TCRdb retains in-frame clones only, with some absent. The sample yields around 82,000 clones, around 85% seen once. Sequenced sample: peripheral blood. These receptors were taken from a middle-aged man with COVID-19, enrolled during active disease.

V and J are TRBV9 and TRBJ1-6; D is unresolved. V lost 3 bases and J 0 bases, leaving 7 bases between the germline ends. Germline CDR1 is SGDLS and CDR2 is YYNGEE. The CDR3 runs 15 residues. This CDR3 is CASSEESSYNSPLHF. In nucleotides, the CDR3 is TGTGCCAGCAGCGAGGAGAGCTCCTATAATTCACCCCTCCACTTT.

This clone appeared a few times. The chain combines TRBV11-2 with TRBJ1-1; D not certain. V was clipped by 5 bases and J by 0 bases, with 7 bases between them. The germline gives CDR1 SGHAT, CDR2 FQNNGV. The CDR3 has 13 amino acids. As DNA, the CDR3 is TGTGCCAGCAGCCCCACTCTGAACACTGAAGCTTTCTTT. It translates to CASSPTLNTEAFF.

This chain connects TRBV6-5 to TRBJ2-3, with D perhaps matching TRBD2 (6 bases). The CDR3 runs to 11 residues. Germline V gene lookup returns CDR1 MNHEY and CDR2 SVGAGI. Trimming took 9 bases from V and 4 from J, leaving 8 bases between them. The CDR3 spells CASLAADTQYF. The CDR3 DNA sequence: TGTGCCAGTTTAGCGGCAGATACGCAGTATTTT.

V gene TRBV28 combines with J gene TRBJ2-2; 8 positions match TRBD1. V lost 3 bases, J lost 6 bases, and 6 bases stayed unmatched. Germline V gene data show CDR1 as MDHEN and CDR2 as SYDVKM. The CDR3 consists of 15 residues. CDR3 DNA: TGTGCCAGCAGTTTGGACAGGGCGGTTCCCGGGGAGCTGTTTTTT. This encodes CASSLDRAVPGELFF. Combining the CDR3 with reference TRBV28 and TRBJ2-2 gives the whole variable domain DVKVTQSSRYLVKRTGEKVFLECVQDMDHENMFWYRQDPGLGLRLIYFSYDVKMKEKGDIPEGYSVSREKKERFSLILESASTNQTSMYLCASSLDRAVPGELFFGEGSRLTVL.

The chain links TRBV2 to TRBJ1-3; the D is unclear. V was pared by 6 bases and J by 9 bases, with 6 bases between. Germline-derived CDR1 and CDR2 are SNHLY and FYNNEI. The CDR3 sequence is 10 residues long. The CDR3 DNA follows: TGTGCCAGCAGGGCAGGCACCATATATTTT. It is translated as CASRAGTIYF. The entire variable domain, with the rest obtained from reference TRBV2 and TRBJ1-3, is as follows: EPEVTQTPSHQVTQMGQEVILRCVPISNHLYFYWYRQILGQKVEFLVSFYNNEISEKSEIFDDQFSVERPDGSNFTLKIRSTKLEDSAMYFCASRAGTIYFGEGSWLTVV.

This chain links TRBV5-6 with TRBJ1-5, with 8 bases that match TRBD1. CDR1 is SGHDT and CDR2 is YYEEEE in the germline V gene. This CDR3 has 15 residues. Trimming cost V 7 bases and J 0 bases; bases outside gene matches: 6. CDR3 bases: TGTGCCAGCGCACAGGGGGGGAATAGCAATCAGCCCCAGCATTTT. Translating gives CASAQGGNSNQPQHF.

The chain couples TRBV29-1 to TRBJ2-7; 9 nucleotides line up with TRBD1. The V and J ends lost 7 bases and 2 bases, in that order; junction bases with no gene match: 6. The CDR3 is 13 residues long. The germline CDR1 and CDR2 sequences are SQVTM and ANQGSEA. The CDR3 bases are TGCAGCGCCCTGACAGGGGGACCCTACGAGCAGTACTTC. Its protein product is CSALTGGPYEQYF.

V gene TRBV19 combines with J gene TRBJ2-1; D not resolved. The length of the CDR3 is 12 residues. Germline V lookup: CDR1 LNHDA, CDR2 SQIVND (reference sequence). Trimming took 5 bases from V and 4 from J, leaving 6 bases between them. CDR3 bases: TGTGCCAGTAGTCCTCAGTACAATGAGCAGTTCTTC. This codes for CASSPQYNEQFF.

The rearrangement uses TRBV19 and TRBJ2-5; 10 nucleotides match TRBD2. From germline, CDR1 is LNHDA and CDR2 SQIVND (reference sequence). V was clipped by 8 bases and J by 5 bases; unmatched bases: 11. The CDR3 has 15 amino acids. DNA of the CDR3: TGTGCCAGTTCCAGAGCGGGAGGGCCCCGGGAGACCCAGTACTTC. It yields the protein CASSRAGGPRETQYF.

To note about this clone: The junction departs from germline at one end; a sequencing error may be responsible. The CDR3 loop is CASSERTGGCRGAVF. Written as DNA, the CDR3 is TGCGCCAGCAGTGAGCGGACAGGGGGCTGCCGGGGAGCTGTTTTT. V is TRBV10-1 and J is TRBJ2-2; TRBD1 matches 11 bases. Germline-derived CDR1 and CDR2 are WNHNN and SYGVQD (reference sequence). This CDR3 is built from 15 residues.

The genes are TRBV7-2 and TRBJ2-5, with unresolved D. The V end was cut by 3 bases, the J end by 4 bases, with 6 bases between. The CDR3 length is 12 residues. Germline V CDR1 and CDR2: SGHTA, FQGNSA. This CDR3 reads CASSFRSETQYF. In DNA form, the CDR3 reads TGTGCCAGCAGCTTTCGTTCAGAGACCCAGTACTTC.

The V gene is TRBV19, the J gene TRBJ2-5; D might be TRBD1 (6 bases). Germline CDR1 and CDR2: LNHDA and SQIVND (reference sequence). V was shortened by 5 bases and J by 3 bases, with 19 bases between the two germline ends. The CDR3 has 16 residues. CDR3 protein: CASSLRSGTLKETQYF. The CDR3 DNA sequence: TGTGCCAGTAGTCTTCGTTCCGGGACACTAAAAGAGACCCAGTACTTC.

This clone was seen more than once but under ten times. The rearrangement uses TRBV13 and TRBJ2-3, with TRBD2 matching over 11 bases. Germline V gene sequence: CDR1 PRHDT, CDR2 FYEKMQ (reference sequence). The trim removed 6 bases at V and 5 bases at J, leaving 10 bases unmatched. The CDR3 is 16 residues long. The CDR3 nucleotides are TGTGCCAGCAGTCGAGGGGGACTAGCGGTGGAAGATACGCAGTATTTT. It translates to CASSRGGLAVEDTQYF.

The rearrangement uses TRBV5-5 and TRBJ2-3; TRBD2 matches at 8 bases. Germline V gene data show CDR1 as SGHKS and CDR2 as YYEKEE (reference sequence). The trim removed 4 bases at V and 4 bases at J, leaving 11 bases unmatched. The CDR3 sequence is 16 residues long. CDR3 DNA: TGTGCCAGCAGCCTAGCGGGCGAGCTTTGGGCAGATACGCAGTATTTT. Amino acid sequence: CASSLAGELWADTQYF.

The chain joins TRBV3-1 (or the pseudogene TRBV3-2) to TRBJ1-4; D perhaps matches TRBD1 (5 bases). Trimming stripped 3 bases from V and 7 bases from J, with 12 bases between. The CDR3 is 14 residues long. Germline V gene sequence: CDR1 LGHDT, CDR2 YNNKEL (reference sequence). CDR3 residues: CASSHVGGSEKLFF. The CDR3 nucleotides read TGTGCCAGCAGCCACGTGGGGGGGAGTGAAAAACTGTTTTTT.

The chain recombines TRBV20-1 with TRBJ2-3; 8 positions agree with TRBD2. The junction had 5 bases not matched to a gene; V was cut back by 3 bases and J by 0 bases. From germline, CDR1 is DFQATT and CDR2 SNEGSKA (reference sequence). The CDR3 contains 15 residues. The CDR3 sequence is CSASQREGSTDTQYF. CDR3 coding DNA: TGCAGTGCTAGTCAACGGGAGGGCAGCACAGATACGCAGTATTTT.

The chain uses TRBV19 and TRBJ2-3; tentatively, D is TRBD2 (6 bases). The CDR3 has 13 amino acids. Germline V lookup: CDR1 LNHDA, CDR2 SQIVND (reference sequence). V shed 6 bases and J shed 6 bases, with 13 bases lying between them. In nucleotides, the CDR3 is TGTGCCAGTAGAACCGGGAGTCTGGATACGCAGTATTTT. It yields the protein CASRTGSLDTQYF.

This sequence joins TRBV7-9 and TRBJ2-3, with D perhaps matching TRBD1 (5 bases). The CDR3 is 15 residues long. In germline, CDR1 is SEHNR, CDR2 FQNEAQ (reference sequence). Trimming took off 5 bases at V and 0 bases at J, with 12 bases between the two ends. DNA for the CDR3: TGTGCCAGCAGCAACAGACAGACTAGCACAGATACGCAGTATTTT. This sequence encodes CASSNRQTSTDTQYF.

The rearrangement joins TRBV5-1 to TRBJ2-7; 10 nucleotides align to TRBD2. The CDR3 extends over 14 amino acids. V trimming: 2 bases; J trimming: 4 bases; junction bases outside the gene matches: 3. Germline-derived CDR1 and CDR2 are SGHRS and YFSETQ. This CDR3 reads CASSFGTSDYEQYF. Here the CDR3 DNA reads TGCGCCAGCAGCTTCGGGACTAGCGATTACGAGCAGTACTTC.

This clone appeared a few times. The V call is TRBV28, the J call TRBJ2-2; D gene uncertain. The CDR3 is 14 amino acids. Germline values: CDR1 MDHEN, CDR2 SYDVKM. V was pared by 1 base and J by 6 bases, with 9 bases between. The DNA for the CDR3 is TGTGCCAGCAGTTTATATAGCCCCCCCGGGGAGCTGTTTTTT. This encodes CASSLYSPPGELFF.

The chain uses TRBV24-1 and TRBJ2-5; D possibly corresponds to TRBD2 (7 bases). Germline lookup yields CDR1 KGHDR and CDR2 SFDVKD. The V end lost 4 bases, the J end lost 2 bases, and 13 bases lay between the germline ends. This CDR3 is 15 amino acids long. The chain's CDR3 is CATSDPKGGQETQYF. CDR3 coding DNA: TGTGCCACCAGTGACCCAAAGGGGGGGCAAGAGACCCAGTACTTC.

The gene calls are TRBV7-9 and TRBJ1-5; no reliable D call. The CDR3 is 18 residues long. Per germline, CDR1 SEHNR and CDR2 FQNEAQ (reference sequence). Trimming shortened V by 5 bases and J by 0 bases, and 20 bases separated the two germline ends. CDR3 region: CASSRWTGGSYSNQPQHF. In DNA form, the CDR3 reads TGTGCCAGCAGCCGCTGGACGGGAGGCTCCTATAGCAATCAGCCCCAGCATTTT.

This sequence joins TRBV10-3 and TRBJ2-3; perhaps TRBD2 as D (5 bases). The V and J ends lost 6 bases and 5 bases respectively, with 18 bases between them. From germline, CDR1 is ENHRY and CDR2 SYGVKD. This CDR3 has 15 amino acids. The CDR3 nucleotides are TGTGCCATCAGGGAGCCCGGGGATAAAGAAGATACGCAGTATTTT. Its translation is CAIREPGDKEDTQYF.

This clone was seen just once. The J gene is TRBJ1-1, the V gene TRBV4-1; D call uncertain. There are 14 residues in the CDR3. V was cut by 0 bases and J by 1 base, with 6 bases left in between. In germline, CDR1 is MGHRA, CDR2 YSYEKL. Written as DNA, the CDR3 is TGCGCCAGCAGCCAAGAATGGAGGAACACTGAAGCTTTCTTT. Its protein is CASSQEWRNTEAFF.